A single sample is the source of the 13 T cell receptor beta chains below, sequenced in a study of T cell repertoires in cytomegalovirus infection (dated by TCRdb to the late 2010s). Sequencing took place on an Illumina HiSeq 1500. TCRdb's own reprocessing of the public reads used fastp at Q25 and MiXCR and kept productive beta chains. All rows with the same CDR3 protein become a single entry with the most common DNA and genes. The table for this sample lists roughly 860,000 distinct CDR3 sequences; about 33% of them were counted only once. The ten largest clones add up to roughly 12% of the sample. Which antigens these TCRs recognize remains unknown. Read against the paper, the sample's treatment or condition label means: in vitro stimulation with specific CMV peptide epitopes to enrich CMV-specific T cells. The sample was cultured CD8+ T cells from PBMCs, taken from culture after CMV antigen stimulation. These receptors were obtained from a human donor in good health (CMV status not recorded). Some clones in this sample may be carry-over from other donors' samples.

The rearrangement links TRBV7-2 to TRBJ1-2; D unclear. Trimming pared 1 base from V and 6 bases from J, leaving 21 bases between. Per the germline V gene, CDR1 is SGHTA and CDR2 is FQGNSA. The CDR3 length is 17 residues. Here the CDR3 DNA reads TGTGCCAGCAGCTTAGATGACACCACCCCCTCATCTAATGGCTACACCTTC. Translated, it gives CASSLDDTTPSSNGYTF.

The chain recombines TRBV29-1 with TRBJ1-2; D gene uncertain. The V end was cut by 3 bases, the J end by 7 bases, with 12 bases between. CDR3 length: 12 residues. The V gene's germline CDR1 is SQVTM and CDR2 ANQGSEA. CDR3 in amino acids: CSVEPQRPGYTF. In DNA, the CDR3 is TGCAGCGTTGAGCCCCAAAGGCCTGGCTACACCTTC.

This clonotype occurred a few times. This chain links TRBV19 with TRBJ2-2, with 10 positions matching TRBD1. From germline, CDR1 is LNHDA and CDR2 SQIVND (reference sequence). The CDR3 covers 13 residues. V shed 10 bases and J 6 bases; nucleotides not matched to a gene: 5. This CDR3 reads CATWTGGAGELFF. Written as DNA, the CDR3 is TGTGCCACCTGGACAGGGGGTGCCGGGGAGCTGTTTTTT.

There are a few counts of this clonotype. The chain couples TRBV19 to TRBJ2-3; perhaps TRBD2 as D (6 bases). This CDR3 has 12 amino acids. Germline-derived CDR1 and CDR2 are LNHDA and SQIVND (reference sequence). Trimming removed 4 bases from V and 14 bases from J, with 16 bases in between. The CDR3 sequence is CASSTRLGSVYF. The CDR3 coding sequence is TGTGCCAGTAGTACCAGACTAGGGAGTGTGTATTTT.

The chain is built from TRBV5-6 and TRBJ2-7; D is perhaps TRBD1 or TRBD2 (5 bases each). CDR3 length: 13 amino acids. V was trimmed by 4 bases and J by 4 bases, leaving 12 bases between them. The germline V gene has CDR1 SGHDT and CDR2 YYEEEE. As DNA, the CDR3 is TGTGCCAGCAGCCCCGGGGCAGAGTACGAGCAGTACTTC. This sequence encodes CASSPGAEYEQYF.

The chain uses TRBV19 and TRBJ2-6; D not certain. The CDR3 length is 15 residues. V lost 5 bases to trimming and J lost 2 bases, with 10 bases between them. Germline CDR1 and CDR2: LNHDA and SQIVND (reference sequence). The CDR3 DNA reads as TGTGCCAGTAGTGAGTGGGCGACTGGGGCCAACGTCCTGACTTTC. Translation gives CASSEWATGANVLTF.

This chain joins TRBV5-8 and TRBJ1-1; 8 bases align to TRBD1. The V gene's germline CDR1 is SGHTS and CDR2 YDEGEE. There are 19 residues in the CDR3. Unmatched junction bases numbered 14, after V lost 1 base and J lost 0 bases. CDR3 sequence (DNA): TGTGCCAGCAGCTTGAAGCCCTGGGCAGGGGGCTTTATGAACACTGAAGCTTTCTTT. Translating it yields CASSLKPWAGGFMNTEAFF. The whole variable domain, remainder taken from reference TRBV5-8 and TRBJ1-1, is EAGVTQSPTHLIKTRGQQATLRCSPISGHTSVYWYQQALGLGLQFLLWYDEGEERNRGNFPPRFSGRQFPNYSSELNVNALELEDSALYLCASSLKPWAGGFMNTEAFFGQGTRLTVV.

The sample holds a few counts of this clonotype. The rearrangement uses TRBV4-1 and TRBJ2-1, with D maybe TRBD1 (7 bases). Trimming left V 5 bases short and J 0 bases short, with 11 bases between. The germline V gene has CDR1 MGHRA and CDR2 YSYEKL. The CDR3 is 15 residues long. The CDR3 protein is CASSFRGVSYNEQFF. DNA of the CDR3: TGCGCCAGCAGCTTCAGGGGGGTCTCCTACAATGAGCAGTTCTTC.

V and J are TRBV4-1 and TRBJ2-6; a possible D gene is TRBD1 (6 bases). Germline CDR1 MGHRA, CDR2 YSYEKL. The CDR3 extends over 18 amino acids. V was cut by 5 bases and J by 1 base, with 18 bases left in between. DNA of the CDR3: TGCGCCAGCAGCGTAGTACAGGGTTCAAGGTCTGGGGCCAACGTCCTGACTTTC. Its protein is CASSVVQGSRSGANVLTF.

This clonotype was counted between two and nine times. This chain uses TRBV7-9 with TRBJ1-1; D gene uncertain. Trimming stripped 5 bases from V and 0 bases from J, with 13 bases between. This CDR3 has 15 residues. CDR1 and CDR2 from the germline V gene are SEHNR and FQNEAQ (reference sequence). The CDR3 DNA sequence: TGTGCCAGCAGCCCCAGCATCTATTTGAACACTGAAGCTTTCTTT. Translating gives CASSPSIYLNTEAFF.

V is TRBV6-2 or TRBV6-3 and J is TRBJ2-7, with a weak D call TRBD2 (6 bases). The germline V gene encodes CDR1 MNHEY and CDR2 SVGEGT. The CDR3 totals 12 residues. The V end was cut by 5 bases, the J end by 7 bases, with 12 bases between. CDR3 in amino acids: CASSAGRPEQYV. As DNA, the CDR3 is TGTGCCAGCAGTGCGGGACGCCCGGAGCAGTACGTC.

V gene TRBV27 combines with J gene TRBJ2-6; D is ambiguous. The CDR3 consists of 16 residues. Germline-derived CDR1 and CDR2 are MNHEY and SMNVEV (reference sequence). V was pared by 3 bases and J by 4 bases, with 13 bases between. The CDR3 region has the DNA TGTGCCAGCAGTTTTGGTACTGGGTCGGGGGCCAACGTCCTGACTTTC. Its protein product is CASSFGTGSGANVLTF.

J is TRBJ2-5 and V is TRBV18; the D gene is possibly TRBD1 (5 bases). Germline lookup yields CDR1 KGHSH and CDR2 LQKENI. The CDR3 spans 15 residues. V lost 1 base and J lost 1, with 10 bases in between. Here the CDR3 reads CASSPRSGPQETQYF. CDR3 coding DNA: TGTGCCAGCTCACCACGGTCAGGGCCCCAAGAGACCCAGTACTTC.